Listed here are 14 T cell receptor beta chains from one sample, sequenced in a study of immune heterogeneity within non-small cell lung tumors. It was a multiplex PCR that amplified TCR beta CDR3, with 32 V and 13 J primers. TCRdb fed the multiplex PCR reads into MiXCR, producing one record per CDR3 protein. The sample includes 20,000 to 25,000 distinct CDR3 sequences, roughly 30% of them seen just once. Bulk tumor genomic DNA (around 600 ng per sample) served as template. While surgery was under way, several biopsies spaced far apart were taken per primary tumor. Samples came from untreated patients having curative surgery for newly diagnosed non-small cell lung cancer. Sequenced input: lung tumor tissue. These receptors were collected from a man aged 35 to 55 with non-small cell lung cancer.

The chain carries TRBV2 and TRBJ2-7; tentatively, D is TRBD1 (5 bases). The germline gives CDR1 SNHLY, CDR2 FYNNEI. The CDR3 spans 12 residues. V was pared by 7 bases and J by 7 bases, with 14 bases between. As DNA, the CDR3 is TGTGCCAGCACCCAGGGAAAAGGGGAGCAGTACTTC. Amino acid sequence: CASTQGKGEQYF.

This clonotype is judged medium-sized (0.01 to 0.1%). The chain recombines TRBV20-1 with TRBJ1-6, with D unclear. Trimming removed 3 bases at V and 6 bases at J, with 12 bases between. Germline values: CDR1 DFQATT, CDR2 SNEGSKA (reference sequence). The CDR3 is 14 amino acids. The CDR3 here is CSASLARANSPLHF. The CDR3 bases are TGCAGTGCTAGTCTGGCTAGAGCTAATTCACCCCTCCACTTT.

The chain's CDR3 is CAWSLGEGPGNIQYF. In DNA, the CDR3 is TGTGCCTGGTCATTGGGGGAGGGGCCGGGAAACATTCAGTACTTC. J is TRBJ2-4 and V is TRBV30, with 7 positions matching TRBD2. Germline CDR1 is GTSNPN and CDR2 is SVGIG (reference sequence). This CDR3 region has 15 residues. Trimming at V came to 5 bases and at J to 6 bases, leaving 13 bases not matched to a gene.

This clonotype was recorded many times. The rearrangement joins TRBV5-1 to TRBJ2-3; TRBD1 matches at 10 bases. The CDR3 is 15 residues long. V shed 4 bases, J shed 7 bases, and the junction held 9 bases outside the gene matches. The germline gives CDR1 SGHRS, CDR2 YFSETQ. The CDR3 reads CASSPETGGMNTQYF. As DNA, the CDR3 is TGCGCCAGCAGCCCCGAGACAGGGGGCATGAATACGCAGTATTTT. The full variable domain, in which reference TRBV5-1 and TRBJ2-3 provide the parts outside the CDR3, is KAGVTQTPRYLIKTRGQQVTLSCSPISGHRSVSWYQQTPGQGLQFLFEYFSETQRNKGNFPGRFSGRQFSNSRSEMNVSTLELGDSALYLCASSPETGGMNTQYFGPGTRLTVL.

This clonotype showed up many times. The chain has TRBV9 and TRBJ2-7; D possibly corresponds to TRBD1 (6 bases). V was clipped by 0 bases and J by 3 bases, with 13 bases between them. This CDR3 comprises 15 residues. Germline V gene lookup returns CDR1 SGDLS and CDR2 YYNGEE. The CDR3, as DNA: TGTGCCAGCAGCGTAGATCCGGACAGATACTACGAGCAGTACTTC. Protein sequence: CASSVDPDRYYEQYF.

The chain has TRBV20-1 and TRBJ2-4; D might be TRBD2 (6 bases). CDR3 length: 16 residues. V lost 2 bases to trimming and J lost 1 base, with 15 bases between them. Germline V lookup: CDR1 DFQATT, CDR2 SNEGSKA (reference sequence). The CDR3 DNA reads as TGCAGTGCTAGAAGGCCCGGTGGGGGGGCCAAAAACATTCAGTACTTC. Its protein product is CSARRPGGGAKNIQYF.

There are many counts of this clonotype. The rearrangement links TRBV28 to TRBJ1-2; TRBD1 matches at 8 bases. V was clipped by 6 bases and J by 3 bases; unmatched bases: 6. The CDR3 runs to 14 residues. The germline CDR1 and CDR2 sequences are MDHEN and SYDVKM. The CDR3 bases are TGTGCCAGCAGCGCAGGGGGCAGGGACTATGGCTACACCTTC. Translated: CASSAGGRDYGYTF.

This clonotype was observed many times. This sequence joins TRBV4-1 and TRBJ1-6, with a possible D match to TRBD1 (5 bases). The germline V gene encodes CDR1 MGHRA and CDR2 YSYEKL. The CDR3 covers 14 residues. The germline V and J ends were trimmed by 1 base and 8 bases, with 9 bases remaining between them. CDR3 amino acids: CASSQVGGDSPLHF. The CDR3 DNA follows: TGCGCCAGCAGCCAAGTTGGGGGTGATTCACCCCTCCACTTT.

This clonotype occurred many times. This rearrangement joins TRBV7-3 to TRBJ1-1; 7 nucleotides align to TRBD1. The CDR3 covers 13 residues. The V gene end was trimmed by 4 bases and the J gene end by 7 bases; junction bases not matched to a gene: 6. The V gene's germline CDR1 is SGHTA and CDR2 FQGTGA. The CDR3 loop is CASSWDSDHEAFF. DNA for the CDR3: TGTGCCAGCAGCTGGGACAGCGATCATGAAGCTTTCTTT.

This clonotype was seen a handful of times. This sequence joins TRBV6-5 and TRBJ2-1; D gene ambiguous. Germline CDR1 and CDR2: MNHEY and SVGAGI. The CDR3 has 13 residues. The V and J ends lost 2 bases and 8 bases respectively, with 10 bases between them. CDR3 sequence: CASSYNPSDEQFF. The CDR3 DNA is TGTGCCAGCAGTTACAATCCGTCCGATGAGCAGTTCTTC.

This clonotype was recorded many times. The chain has TRBV20-1 and TRBJ2-2; D is perhaps TRBD2 (6 bases). Trimming stripped 3 bases from V and 7 bases from J, with 15 bases between. The CDR3 consists of 14 residues. Germline V CDR1 and CDR2: DFQATT, SNEGSKA (reference sequence). The CDR3 nucleotides read TGCAGTGCTAGGTGGGGGGAGGATGGCGGGGAGCTGTTTTTT. The encoded protein is CSARWGEDGGELFF.

The chain carries TRBV4-1 and TRBJ1-2; perhaps TRBD1 as D (5 bases). The CDR3 consists of 16 residues. The germline gives CDR1 MGHRA, CDR2 YSYEKL. Between the trimmed V and J ends, which lost 0 bases and 7 bases, there was a span of 18 bases. CDR3 nucleotide sequence: TGCGCCAGCAGCCAAGATGGGGGTAGTGGGCGGGCTGGCTACACCTTC. Translation gives CASSQDGGSGRAGYTF.

Concerning this clonotype itself: Compared with germline, one end of the junction differs, possibly owing to a read error. The rearrangement uses TRBV10-3 and TRBJ2-3, with 7 nucleotides matching TRBD1. CDR1 and CDR2 from the germline V gene are ENHRY and SYGVKD. The CDR3 totals 13 residues. CDR3 loop: CAIRPGQLRYAVF. The CDR3 bases are TGTGCCATCAGACCGGGACAGTTGAGATACGCAGTATTT.

By proportion, this clonotype is medium-sized. The chain combines TRBV7-9 with TRBJ2-3; tentatively, D is TRBD2 (6 bases). This CDR3 comprises 16 residues. Per the germline V gene, CDR1 is SEHNR and CDR2 is FQNEAQ (reference sequence). V was pared by 5 bases and J by 2 bases, with 17 bases between. The CDR3 here is CASSLLATPYTDTQYF. As DNA, the CDR3 is TGTGCCAGCAGCCTTCTAGCGACCCCTTACACAGATACGCAGTATTTT.